These T cell receptor beta chains were read from a single sample in a study of blood T cell repertoires in COVID-19. TCRdb's table, derived via immunoSEQ multiplex PCR, lists solely in-frame clones and lacks some. Found here are under 200,000 clones, about nine tenths of them singletons; the top ten hold 2.1%. Sample: peripheral blood. The receptors come from an older man with active or convalescent COVID-19. The CDR3 runs from the conserved cysteine through the conserved F or W. A D gene is named only where the DNA matches it firmly. Clone size is shown for a subset of rows, as once, few, many or a class of expanded clone.

d_gene: .; j_gene: TRBJ2-3; v_gene: TRBV7-9; abundance: .; CDR3nt: TGTGCCAGCAGCCTGTTGGCCCAGGGGCTCACAGATACGCAGTATTTT; CDR3aa: CASSLLAQGLTDTQYF
d_gene: .; j_gene: TRBJ2-1; v_gene: TRBV28; abundance: .; CDR3nt: TGTGCCAGCAGTTTGGGGGGTTACAATGAGCAGTTCTTC; CDR3aa: CASSLGGYNEQFF
d_gene: .; j_gene: TRBJ1-3; v_gene: TRBV27; abundance: .; CDR3nt: TGTGCCAGCAGTTTATCCTCGGGAAACACCATATATTTT; CDR3aa: CASSLSSGNTIYF
d_gene: .; j_gene: TRBJ1-4; v_gene: TRBV25-1; abundance: once; CDR3nt: TGTGCCAGCAGGTACAGTCGTAATGAAAAACTGTTTTTT; CDR3aa: CASRYSRNEKLFF
d_gene: .; j_gene: TRBJ2-3; v_gene: TRBV11-2; abundance: .; CDR3nt: TGTGCCAGCAGCTCACCCAGGGCCAGGGCAGATACGCAGTATTTT; CDR3aa: CASSSPRARADTQYF
d_gene: .; j_gene: TRBJ1-1; v_gene: TRBV5-1; abundance: .; CDR3nt: TGCGCCAGCAGCTTGGGGGCAGCCAACACTGAAGCTTTCTTT; CDR3aa: CASSLGAANTEAFF
d_gene: .; j_gene: TRBJ1-2; v_gene: TRBV28; abundance: .; CDR3nt: TGTGCCAGCAGTTCTCCGGGACAAGGCGATGGCTACACCTTC; CDR3aa: CASSSPGQGDGYTF
d_gene: TRBD1; j_gene: TRBJ2-6; v_gene: TRBV6-6; abundance: .; CDR3nt: TGTGCCAGCAGTCGGAAGGGACAGAGCTCTGGGGCCAACGTCCTGACTTTC; CDR3aa: CASSRKGQSSGANVLTF
d_gene: TRBD1; j_gene: TRBJ1-1; v_gene: TRBV30; abundance: .; CDR3nt: TGTGCCTGGGGCGGACAGGGGAACACTGAAGCTTTCTTT; CDR3aa: CAWGGQGNTEAFF
d_gene: .; j_gene: TRBJ1-2; v_gene: TRBV5-8; abundance: .; CDR3nt: TGTGCCAGCAGCCGTGACAGACTCTATGGCTACACCTTC; CDR3aa: CASSRDRLYGYTF
d_gene: .; j_gene: TRBJ2-7; v_gene: TRBV2; abundance: .; CDR3nt: TGTGCCAGCAGTGAAGATTTCTGGGCGCTCTACTTC; CDR3aa: CASSEDFWALYF
d_gene: TRBD2; j_gene: TRBJ2-7; v_gene: TRBV10-1; abundance: .; CDR3nt: TGCGCCAGCAGTGCAATTCTAGCGGGGGGCGAGCAGTACTTC; CDR3aa: CASSAILAGGEQYF
d_gene: .; j_gene: TRBJ1-4; v_gene: TRBV4-3; abundance: .; CDR3nt: TGCGCCAGCAGCCAAGTTAACGGGGAAAATGAAAAACTGTTTTTT; CDR3aa: CASSQVNGENEKLFF
d_gene: .; j_gene: TRBJ2-2; v_gene: TRBV19; abundance: .; CDR3nt: TGTGCCAGTACTCGTCGGACGACCACTCGGGGCGGGGAGCTGTTTTTT; CDR3aa: CASTRRTTTRGGELFF
d_gene: TRBD2; j_gene: TRBJ2-1; v_gene: TRBV6-2/TRBV6-3; abundance: .; CDR3nt: TGTGCCAGCAGTGGACTAGCGGGAGTCAATGAGCAGTTCTTC; CDR3aa: CASSGLAGVNEQFF
d_gene: .; j_gene: TRBJ2-7; v_gene: TRBV5-4; abundance: .; CDR3nt: TGTGCCAGCAGCACAACAGGGGGGGAACAGTACTTC; CDR3aa: CASSTTGGEQYF
d_gene: .; j_gene: TRBJ2-7; v_gene: TRBV19; abundance: .; CDR3nt: TGTGCCAGTAGTATCCGTGACAGACACTACGAGCAGTACTTC; CDR3aa: CASSIRDRHYEQYF
d_gene: TRBD1; j_gene: TRBJ2-5; v_gene: TRBV4-1; abundance: .; CDR3nt: TGCGCCAGCAGCCAAGATACAGGGGTACAAGAGACCCAGTACTTC; CDR3aa: CASSQDTGVQETQYF
d_gene: .; j_gene: TRBJ2-4; v_gene: TRBV6-2/TRBV6-3; abundance: .; CDR3nt: TGTGCCAGCAGTTACAGCCCAGCGGGAAACATTCAGTACTTC; CDR3aa: CASSYSPAGNIQYF
d_gene: .; j_gene: TRBJ1-6; v_gene: TRBV18; abundance: .; CDR3nt: TGTGCCAGCGTCGAAGGGGTGGATTCACCCCTCCACTTT; CDR3aa: CASVEGVDSPLHF
d_gene: .; j_gene: TRBJ2-3; v_gene: TRBV6-4; abundance: many; CDR3nt: TGTGCCAGCAGTGGTCCCTCGAGAGAGGGCATAGATACGCAGTATTTT; CDR3aa: CASSGPSREGIDTQYF
d_gene: TRBD2; j_gene: TRBJ2-7; v_gene: TRBV11-2; abundance: .; CDR3nt: TGTGCCAGCAGGCGACGTAGCGGGAGCTCCTACGAGCAGTACTTC; CDR3aa: CASRRRSGSSYEQYF
d_gene: .; j_gene: TRBJ1-2; v_gene: TRBV3-1/TRBV3-2; abundance: .; CDR3nt: TGTGCCAGCAGCCAGGGCAGGGGAAGCTATGGCTACACCTTC; CDR3aa: CASSQGRGSYGYTF
d_gene: .; j_gene: TRBJ2-7; v_gene: TRBV9; abundance: .; CDR3nt: TGTGCCAGCAGCGAGGGGACTGCTACCCGCGACGAGCAGTACTTC; CDR3aa: CASSEGTATRDEQYF
d_gene: .; j_gene: TRBJ2-7; v_gene: TRBV9; abundance: .; CDR3nt: TGTGCCAGCAGTGAAGCAGGGCATTCAACCGAGCAGTACTTC; CDR3aa: CASSEAGHSTEQYF
d_gene: .; j_gene: TRBJ2-5; v_gene: TRBV21-1; abundance: .; CDR3nt: TGTGCCAGCAGCCCAGGGGAGAAGGAGACCCAGTACTTC; CDR3aa: CASSPGEKETQYF
d_gene: .; j_gene: TRBJ2-5; v_gene: TRBV7-6; abundance: .; CDR3nt: TGTGCCAGCAGCTTAGCCCAGGGTTTTCAAGAGACCCAGTACTTC; CDR3aa: CASSLAQGFQETQYF
d_gene: .; j_gene: TRBJ2-6; v_gene: TRBV5-6; abundance: .; CDR3nt: TGTGCCAGCAGCTTGTCCCCCGCGGGCTCTGGGGCCAACGTCCTGACTTTC; CDR3aa: CASSLSPAGSGANVLTF
d_gene: TRBD2; j_gene: TRBJ2-3; v_gene: TRBV5-1; abundance: few; CDR3nt: TGCGCCAGCAGCTTAGCAGCGGGAACGAGGTCAGATACGCAGTATTTT; CDR3aa: CASSLAAGTRSDTQYF
d_gene: TRBD1; j_gene: TRBJ1-3; v_gene: TRBV7-2; abundance: .; CDR3nt: TGTGCCAGCAGCCGGGACAGGGTCTCTGTAAACACCATATATTTT; CDR3aa: CASSRDRVSVNTIYF
d_gene: TRBD1; j_gene: TRBJ1-2; v_gene: TRBV6-5; abundance: few; CDR3nt: TGTGCCAGCAGTTACTCGGGACAGGATAGGGGCTACACCTTC; CDR3aa: CASSYSGQDRGYTF
d_gene: TRBD1; j_gene: TRBJ2-2; v_gene: TRBV6-5; abundance: .; CDR3nt: TGTGCCAGCAGTTACTCGGGACAGCTCACCGGGGAGCTGTTTTTT; CDR3aa: CASSYSGQLTGELFF
d_gene: .; j_gene: TRBJ2-1; v_gene: TRBV11-2; abundance: few; CDR3nt: TGTGCCAGCAGCCCTAGAGGAGGATGGGAGCAGTTCTTC; CDR3aa: CASSPRGGWEQFF
d_gene: .; j_gene: TRBJ2-3; v_gene: TRBV5-1; abundance: .; CDR3nt: TGCGCCAGCAGCTCCTTAGCGGACAGCACAGATACGCAGTATTTT; CDR3aa: CASSSLADSTDTQYF
d_gene: TRBD1; j_gene: TRBJ1-1; v_gene: TRBV14; abundance: .; CDR3nt: TGTGCCAGCAGCCAATGGAGGACAGGGATTGAAGCTTTCTTT; CDR3aa: CASSQWRTGIEAFF
d_gene: .; j_gene: TRBJ2-1; v_gene: TRBV3-1/TRBV3-2; abundance: .; CDR3nt: TGTGCCAGCAGCCAAGACTCTAGACTAAACAATGAGCAGTTCTTC; CDR3aa: CASSQDSRLNNEQFF
d_gene: .; j_gene: TRBJ2-1; v_gene: TRBV20-1; abundance: .; CDR3nt: TGCAGTGCAGGGGACTACAATGAGCAGTTCTTC; CDR3aa: CSAGDYNEQFF
d_gene: .; j_gene: TRBJ1-1; v_gene: TRBV5-5; abundance: .; CDR3nt: TGTGCCAGCAGCTGGGGACTTTGGGTGGGCAACACTGAAGCTTTCTTT; CDR3aa: CASSWGLWVGNTEAFF
d_gene: .; j_gene: TRBJ2-3; v_gene: TRBV2; abundance: .; CDR3nt: TGTGCCAGCAGTGAAGGGTTTAGCGCCCGCACAGATACGCAGTATTTT; CDR3aa: CASSEGFSARTDTQYF